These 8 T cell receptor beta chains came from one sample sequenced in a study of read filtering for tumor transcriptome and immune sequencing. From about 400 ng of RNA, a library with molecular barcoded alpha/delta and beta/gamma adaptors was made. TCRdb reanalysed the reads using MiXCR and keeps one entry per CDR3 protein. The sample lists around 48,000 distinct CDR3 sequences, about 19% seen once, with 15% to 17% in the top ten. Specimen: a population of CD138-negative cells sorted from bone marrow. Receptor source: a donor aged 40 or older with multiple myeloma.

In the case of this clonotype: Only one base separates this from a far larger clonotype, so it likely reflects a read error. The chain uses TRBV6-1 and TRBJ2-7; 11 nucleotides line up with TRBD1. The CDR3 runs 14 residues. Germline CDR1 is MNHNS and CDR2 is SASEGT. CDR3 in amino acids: CVSSVGQGAFEQYF. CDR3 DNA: TGTGTCAGCAGCGTAGGACAGGGGGCTTTCGAGCAGTACTTC.

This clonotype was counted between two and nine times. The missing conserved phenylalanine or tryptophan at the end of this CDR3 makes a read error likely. This chain's CDR3 is CSAREGGSSYEQYL. The CDR3, as DNA: TGCAGTGCTAGAGAAGGGGGCTCCTCCTACGAGCAGTACCTC. The V and J genes are TRBV20-1 and TRBJ2-7; the match to TRBD1 covers 7 bases. The CDR3 is 14 amino acids. The germline CDR1 and CDR2 sequences are DFQATT and SNEGSKA (reference sequence). Unmatched junction bases numbered 2, after V lost 0 bases and J lost 0 bases.

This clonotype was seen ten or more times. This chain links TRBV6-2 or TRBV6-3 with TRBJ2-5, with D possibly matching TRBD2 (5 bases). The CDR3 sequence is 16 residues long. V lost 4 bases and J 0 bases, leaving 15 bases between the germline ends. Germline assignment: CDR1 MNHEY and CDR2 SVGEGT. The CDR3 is CASSSETGKYQETQYF. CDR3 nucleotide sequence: TGTGCCAGCAGTTCGGAAACCGGGAAATACCAAGAGACCCAGTACTTC.

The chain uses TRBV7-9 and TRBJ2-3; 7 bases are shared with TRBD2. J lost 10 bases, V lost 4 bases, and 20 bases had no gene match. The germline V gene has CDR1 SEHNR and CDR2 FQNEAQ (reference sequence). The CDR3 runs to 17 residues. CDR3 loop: CASSSWEASGSTDAQYF. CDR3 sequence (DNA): TGTGCCAGCAGCTCCTGGGAGGCTAGCGGATCCACAGACGCGCAGTATTTT. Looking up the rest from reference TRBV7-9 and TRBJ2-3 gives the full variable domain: DTGVSQNPRHKITKRGQNVTFRCDPISEHNRLYWYRQTLGQGPEFLTYFQNEAQLEKSRLLSDRFSAERPKGSFSTLEIQRTEQGDSAMYLCASSSWEASGSTDAQYFGPGTRLTVL.

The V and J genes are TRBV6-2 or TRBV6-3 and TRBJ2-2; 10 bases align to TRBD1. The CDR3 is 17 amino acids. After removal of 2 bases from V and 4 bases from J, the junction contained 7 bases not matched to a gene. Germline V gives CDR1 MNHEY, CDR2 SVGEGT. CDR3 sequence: CASSYGRQGAVTGELFF. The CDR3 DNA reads TGTGCCAGCAGTTACGGACGACAGGGGGCGGTCACCGGGGAGCTGTTTTTT.

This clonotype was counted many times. CDR3 residues: CSAWEGGTGELFF. The CDR3 bases are TGCAGTGCCTGGGAAGGGGGCACCGGGGAGCTGTTTTTT. V gene TRBV20-1 combines with J gene TRBJ2-2; perhaps TRBD1 as D (6 bases). Germline CDR1 and CDR2: DFQATT and SNEGSKA (reference sequence). The CDR3 spans 13 residues. V lost 6 bases, J lost 4 bases, and 12 bases lay in between.

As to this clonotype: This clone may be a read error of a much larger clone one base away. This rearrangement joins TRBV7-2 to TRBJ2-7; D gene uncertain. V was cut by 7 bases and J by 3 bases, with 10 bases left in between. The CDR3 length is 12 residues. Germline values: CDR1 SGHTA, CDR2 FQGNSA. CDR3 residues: CASNLVVYEQYF. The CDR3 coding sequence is TGTGCCAGCAACCTAGTTGTCTACGAGCAGTACTTC.

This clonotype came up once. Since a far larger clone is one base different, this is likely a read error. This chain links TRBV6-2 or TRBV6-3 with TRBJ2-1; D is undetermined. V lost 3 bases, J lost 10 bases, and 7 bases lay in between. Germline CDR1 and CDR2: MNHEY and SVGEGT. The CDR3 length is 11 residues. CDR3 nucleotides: TGTGCCAGCAGTTATGTCTACGAGCAGTTCTTC. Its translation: CASSYVYEQFF.